This TCR beta chain was sequenced in a study of cytomegalovirus exposure and HLA in healthy donors. The primer mix had 60 Vbeta and 13 Jbeta primers. Sequencing was performed with immunoSEQ multiplex PCR; in TCRdb, only in-frame clones are kept and a portion is missing. Among 150,000 to 200,000 clones listed, over 75% were seen once. Whole-study results and caveats: The authors assumed roughly uniform sequencing depth across donors for presence/absence analyses.

From germline, CDR1 is LNHDA and CDR2 SQIVND (reference sequence). This CDR3 spans 15 amino acids. With V trimmed by 6 bases and J by 4 bases, 7 bases remained unmatched. In regard to this clone: The antigen is undetermined.

The V and J genes are TRBV19 and TRBJ1-1; 11 bases agree with TRBD1. The sequence came from a man younger than 35 in good health and CMV-seronegative. The source material was PBMCs. Here the CDR3 reads CASRVGTGGFTEAFF. The CDR3 nucleotides are TGTGCCAGTAGAGTGGGGACAGGGGGTTTCACTGAAGCTTTCTTT.